Presented here are 10 T cell receptor beta chains from one specimen sequenced in a study of T cell repertoires in cytomegalovirus infection. One entry per CDR3 protein results from TCRdb running MiXCR on the reads. The data contain about 360,000 distinct CDR3 sequences, about a sixth of them seen just once; the ten biggest clones take up 8.7%. Sequencing input: PBMCs. The receptors come from a human donor in good health (CMV status not recorded). Some clones in this sample may be carry-over from other donors' samples.

This clonotype was recorded at least ten times. The V call is TRBV7-2, the J call TRBJ1-1; D ambiguous. CDR3 size: 15 residues. Germline CDR1 SGHTA, CDR2 FQGNSA. With 0 bases removed from V and 1 base from J, the gap between germline ends came to 9 bases. CDR3 DNA: TGTGCCAGCAGCTTAGCTTATCAACGGAACACTGAAGCTTTCTTT. Its translation is CASSLAYQRNTEAFF.

At least ten counts were recorded for this clonotype. V gene TRBV10-3 combines with J gene TRBJ2-7; D remains ambiguous. Germline values: CDR1 ENHRY, CDR2 SYGVKD. The CDR3 totals 12 residues. The V gene lost 0 bases and the J gene lost 2 bases, with 2 bases spanning the gap. CDR3 sequence (DNA): TGTGCCATCAGTGAGTCCCCCTACGAGCAGTACTTC. Amino acid sequence: CAISESPYEQYF.

There are many counts of this clonotype. CDR3 residues: CASSTTSGIYNEQFF. For the CDR3, the DNA is TGTGCCAGCAGCACGACTAGCGGGATTTACAATGAGCAGTTCTTC. V and J are TRBV7-2 and TRBJ2-1; 11 nucleotides agree with TRBD2. Germline CDR1 SGHTA, CDR2 FQGNSA. V was pared by 5 bases and J by 4 bases, with 4 bases of the junction left unmatched. The CDR3 is 15 amino acids.

The genes are TRBV27 and TRBJ1-2; possibly TRBD1 for D (6 bases). The CDR3 is 14 amino acids. V lost 6 bases to trimming and J lost 4 bases, with 15 bases between them. CDR1 and CDR2 from the germline V gene are MNHEY and SMNVEV (reference sequence). The CDR3 reads CASSPTGAPYGYTF. The DNA for the CDR3 is TGTGCCAGCAGCCCAACGGGGGCTCCCTATGGCTACACCTTC.

This chain connects TRBV2 to TRBJ2-7; unclear D gene. This CDR3 contains 15 residues. V lost 5 bases to trimming and J lost 0 bases, with 14 bases between them. The V gene's germline CDR1 is SNHLY and CDR2 FYNNEI. The CDR3: CASSLKSGFSYEQYF. CDR3 bases: TGTGCCAGCAGTTTAAAGTCCGGGTTCTCCTACGAGCAGTACTTC.

Ten or more counts support this clonotype. The chain recombines TRBV7-2 with TRBJ2-7; 9 bases map to TRBD1. After removal of 5 bases from V and 3 bases from J, the junction contained 2 bases not matched to a gene. The germline V gene encodes CDR1 SGHTA and CDR2 FQGNSA. The CDR3 has 13 residues. CDR3 nucleotide sequence: TGTGCCAGCAGCATGGGACAGGGCTACGAGCAGTACTTC. Protein product: CASSMGQGYEQYF.

V is TRBV27 and J is TRBJ1-4; D gene ambiguous. The CDR3 is made up of 13 amino acids. Per germline, CDR1 MNHEY and CDR2 SMNVEV (reference sequence). The germline V and J ends were trimmed by 5 bases and 7 bases, with 11 bases remaining between them. CDR3 in amino acids: CASSLRPTEKLFF. The CDR3 DNA is TGTGCCAGCAGTCTGAGACCTACTGAAAAACTGTTTTTT.

The J gene is TRBJ2-7, the V gene TRBV7-9; the match to TRBD2 covers 9 bases. From germline, CDR1 is SEHNR and CDR2 FQNEAQ (reference sequence). Trimming took 1 base from V and 7 from J; bases not matched to a gene: 11. CDR3 size: 16 residues. CDR3 amino acids: CASSLEFAGGPQEQYF. In nucleotides, the CDR3 is TGTGCCAGCAGCTTAGAATTCGCGGGGGGGCCGCAGGAGCAGTACTTC.

This clonotype was observed many times. The chain links TRBV7-2 to TRBJ2-7, with 8 bases that match TRBD2. CDR3 length equals 14 residues. V shed 5 bases, J shed 3 bases, and the junction held 6 bases outside the gene matches. Germline CDR1 and CDR2: SGHTA and FQGNSA. The CDR3 region has the DNA TGTGCCAGCAGCGCTACTAGCGGCCTCTACGAGCAGTACTTC. This sequence encodes CASSATSGLYEQYF.

The chain combines TRBV7-4 with TRBJ1-4; D possibly corresponds to TRBD1 (5 bases). Germline-derived CDR1 and CDR2 are SGHVT and SQSDAQ. The CDR3 runs to 16 residues. Trimming cost V 5 bases and J 7 bases, with 20 bases left between them. The CDR3 DNA reads TGTGCCAGCAGCCCGCGGGCGGGAGGGGATCGTGAAAAACTGTTTTTT. Translation gives CASSPRAGGDREKLFF.